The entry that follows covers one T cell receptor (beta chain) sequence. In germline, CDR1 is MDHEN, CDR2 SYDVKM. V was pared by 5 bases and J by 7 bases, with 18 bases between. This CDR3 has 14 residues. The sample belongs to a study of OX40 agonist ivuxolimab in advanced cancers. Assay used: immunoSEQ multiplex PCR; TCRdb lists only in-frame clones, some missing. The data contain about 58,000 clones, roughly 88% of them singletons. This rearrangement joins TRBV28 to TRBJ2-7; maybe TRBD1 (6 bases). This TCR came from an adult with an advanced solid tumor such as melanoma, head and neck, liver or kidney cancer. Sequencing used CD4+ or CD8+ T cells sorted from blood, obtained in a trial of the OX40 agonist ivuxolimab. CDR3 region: CASSTGTHPGEQYF. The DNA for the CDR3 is TGTGCCAGCAGTACAGGGACGCACCCGGGGGAGCAGTACTTC.